One and the same sample provided the 7 T cell receptor beta chains below, sequenced in a study of blood T cell repertoires in COVID-19. Only in-frame clones appear in the TCRdb table, and some are missing; sequencing was by immunoSEQ multiplex PCR. This sample has about 78,000 clones; around 91% occur once, and the top ten carry under 1.1%. The sequenced sample was peripheral blood. The receptors were gathered from a woman aged 45-65 years in a cohort sampled during active COVID-19.

This clone was seen at least ten times. The chain's CDR3 is CATSNPTGGLDSGYTF. CDR3 sequence (DNA): TGTGCCACCAGCAACCCGACAGGGGGTCTTGATAGTGGCTACACCTTC. V and J are TRBV15 and TRBJ1-2, with TRBD1 identical over 9 bases. From germline, CDR1 is LNHNV and CDR2 YYDKDF (reference sequence). The CDR3 has 16 residues. The junction had 13 bases not matched to a gene; V was cut back by 4 bases and J by 7 bases.

The rearrangement joins TRBV10-2 to TRBJ2-1, with D maybe TRBD1 (5 bases). Germline lookup yields CDR1 WSHSY and CDR2 SAAADI. Trimming removed 3 bases from V and 8 bases from J, with 17 bases in between. The CDR3 is made up of 15 amino acids. CDR3 loop: CASSDDKGVLDEQFF. CDR3 DNA sequence: TGCGCCAGCAGTGACGACAAAGGGGTTTTGGATGAGCAGTTCTTC.

The rearrangement links TRBV10-1 to TRBJ2-1; 9 nucleotides match TRBD2. The CDR3 covers 18 residues. Germline values: CDR1 WNHNN, CDR2 SYGVQD (reference sequence). V gave up 3 bases and J gave up 9 bases; unmatched junction bases: 18. The CDR3 DNA follows: TGCGCCAGCAGTGACCGCGTTGGGAGCGGGGGGCAGCGTGTTGAGCAGTTCTTC. Amino acids: CASSDRVGSGGQRVEQFF.

This clone showed up just a few times. The rearrangement links TRBV19 to TRBJ1-2, with a possible D match to TRBD1 (6 bases). With 7 bases removed from V and 3 bases from J, the gap between germline ends came to 18 bases. Germline V lookup: CDR1 LNHDA, CDR2 SQIVND (reference sequence). The CDR3 runs 15 residues. The CDR3 bases are TGTGCCAGTACCACCTCGGGGGGGCCCGACTATGGCTACACCTTC. Amino acid sequence: CASTTSGGPDYGYTF.

This sequence joins TRBV7-9 and TRBJ1-5; weak D call: TRBD1 (5 bases). From germline, CDR1 is SEHNR and CDR2 FQNEAQ (reference sequence). This CDR3 has 14 amino acids. V lost 5 bases and J 4 bases, leaving 12 bases between the germline ends. CDR3 DNA sequence: TGTGCCAGCAGCGGGACGGAGGGGAATCAGCCCCAGCATTTT. Amino acid sequence: CASSGTEGNQPQHF. Together with reference TRBV7-9 and TRBJ1-5, the CDR3 gives the full variable domain: DTGVSQNPRHKITKRGQNVTFRCDPISEHNRLYWYRQTLGQGPEFLTYFQNEAQLEKSRLLSDRFSAERPKGSFSTLEIQRTEQGDSAMYLCASSGTEGNQPQHFGDGTRLSIL.

The chain employs TRBV10-2 and TRBJ2-7; a possible D gene is TRBD1 (5 bases). This CDR3 has 17 residues. Trimming took off 2 bases at V and 2 bases at J, with 19 bases between the two ends. Looked up from germline, CDR1 is WSHSY and CDR2 is SAAADI. CDR3 sequence reads: CASSEPRPGHLTYEQYF. CDR3 DNA: TGCGCCAGCAGTGAGCCGCGGCCAGGACACCTAACCTACGAGCAGTACTTC.

This clone was seen a single time. CDR3 bases: TGTGCCAGCAGCGTAACCGGGACTAGCGATGAGCAGTTCTTC. Residues: CASSVTGTSDEQFF. The chain uses TRBV9 and TRBJ2-1; 10 bases fit TRBD2. The CDR3 is 14 amino acids. Germline CDR1 SGDLS, CDR2 YYNGEE. V shed 1 base and J 8 bases; nucleotides not matched to a gene: 3.